Here is one TCR beta chain with its context. Which antigen it targets is not known. This likely comes from a read error, as the CDR3 has no conserved phenylalanine or tryptophan at its end. The sample comes from a study of cytomegalovirus exposure and HLA in healthy donors (dated by TCRdb to about 2017). Broadly, across the study: An earlier analysis of roughly 500 of the donors reported 250 to 350 Gb of sequence data and 120 million or so unique TCR beta sequences from 150 million to 200 million T cells. In addition to the first cohort of 666 subjects, a separate validation cohort of approximately 110 different subjects was used. Of the roughly 400 genotyped donors, roughly 76% were placed in the genetic ancestry cluster associated with self-reported Caucasian donors. Typing coverage differed by locus: A, B, C, DRB1 and DQB1 were typed in roughly 620-630 donors, DQA1 in 500 to 550, DPA1 in 600 to 610, and DPB1 in around 440. An early release covering roughly 600 HLA-typed donors comprised about 300 gigabases of sequencing data and roughly 86 million unique TCR sequences. To predict cytomegalovirus infection status, the study combined high-throughput TCR immunosequencing, statistical association of individual TCRs with disease status, and machine learning. HLA typing included class I and class II loci at four-digit resolution. Using immunosequencing, the study profiled T cell repertoires from about 620 subjects and related those repertoires to cytomegalovirus serostatus. In the later analysis, no new phenotypic data were used to find candidate immune exposures; instead, reliance was placed on TCR beta sequences and their occurrence across donors. In a later genetic analysis, genome-wide SNP genotypes for about 55% of the 666 donors were used, and that subset was treated as a discovery cohort. Roughly five DR-DQ haplotypes were treated as single units for association and clustering because of strong linkage in the cohort. An earlier analysis of more than 450 of the donors used high-throughput TCR beta sequencing to judge whether each TCR beta V gene segment behaved as functional or pseudogenic. Among some 410 genotyped donors of the cohort, an average of 235,054 unique TCR beta nucleotide sequences were sequenced per donor, about a sixth of them non-productive. A later analysis re-examined previously published TCR beta repertoires from 500 to 700 donors and added high-resolution HLA genotyping to investigate patterns of TCR occurrence. Donor age, sex, ethnicity and CMV serostatus were compiled together with the repertoire data. The study aimed to test whether signatures of past pathogen exposure could be identified by cataloging public T cell receptors. All discovery cohort repertoires had been generated using a single sequencing platform. Overall study outcomes, separate from this receptor: The authors suggested that the approach could potentially be generalized to other disease states and immunological phenotypes. Several of the top co-occurrence clusters appeared to be linked to parvovirus B19, influenza, CMV and Epstein-Barr virus, according to a later analysis. In both the original and validation cohorts, the classifier was reported to diagnose cytomegalovirus status with high specificity and sensitivity. Across donors, most TCR sequences were observed very rarely, whereas some public TCRs were present in many individuals. A few of the identified cytomegalovirus-associated TCR beta chains were confirmed in vitro to be specific for cytomegalovirus antigens. The 87-base-pair reads could not distinguish some IMGT-functional V segments, including TRBV6-2 and TRBV6-3, so those segments were excluded. In this cohort, only TCR beta chains were sequenced, and detectable features were limited by the absence of alpha or paired-chain data. Correlated functional status among segregating V segments might be attributable to linkage disequilibrium, but an unknown experimental factor could not be ruled out. In a later analysis, HLA-associated TCR beta chains were found to be more clonally expanded and to have lower generation probabilities than equally common non-associated chains. According to a later analysis, most CMV-associated TCR beta chains appeared to be HLA-restricted, and the HLA associations seemed to be driven largely by CMV exposure. Because HLA typing was unavailable for some donors at each locus, only the typed subset was used in association tests. A further reported finding was that TCR beta sequences accurately predicted the HLA-A and HLA-B alleles for most subjects in the first cohort. Some 15 rarely observed V segments, including chromosome 9 orphons, were excluded from the earlier analysis of several hundred of the donors because counts were too low. Compared with the roughly 700-donor mean, donors in an Asian-associated ancestry cluster had fewer N-insertions in productive TCRs, according to a later genetic analysis. An association between a missense DCLRE1C variant and V-gene and J-gene trimming of TCR beta chains was found in a later genetic analysis and replicated in an independent cohort. In the study, some 180 TCR beta chains were listed as associated with cytomegalovirus. An earlier analysis of approximately 590 of the donors showed that most TCR beta V segments appeared in productive rearrangements either about 87% or about 30% of the time, which broadly matched IMGT annotations. CMV serostatus was the only immune exposure information available for the cohort. Sequencing depth was assumed to be roughly uniform across donors in the presence/absence analyses, though that assumption may not hold. Strong co-occurrence of HLA alleles, especially DR and DQ, made assigning TCR associations to individual alleles difficult. According to a later analysis, TCR association rates differed among HLA loci, with DRB1 alleles showing the most associated TCRs and HLA-C alleles showing the fewest. A later analysis associated 16,951 TCR beta sequences with specific HLA alleles at a false discovery rate of 0.05. A cluster of highly shared sequence variants was judged likely to represent a technical artifact of the sequencing pipeline.

The cohort consisted of 650 to 700 healthy bone marrow donors. At the time of sampling, every cohort member was nominally healthy, though immune exposures that went unrecorded were likely present. The donor tested CMV seropositive, placing the donor among the 289 seropositive members of the cohort. A peripheral blood sample was provided by each donor, and peripheral blood mononuclear cells were used for TCR beta sequencing. The Qiagen DNeasy Blood Extraction Kit was used to extract genomic DNA from the blood cell samples. Libraries came from the immunoSEQ multiplex PCR assay. A mixture of 60 forward primers for TCR Vbeta segments and 13 reverse primers for TCR Jbeta segments was used in the multiplex PCR. The CDR3 region of rearranged TCR beta genes was amplified from genomic DNA with a multiplex PCR assay. Amplified TCR beta libraries were sequenced as 87-base-pair reads on the Illumina HiSeq System. The study's own analysis went as follows. A later analysis counted approximately 84 million unique TCR beta chains across the 666 repertoires, and around 9.9 million of these chains were shared by at least two donors. A nearest-neighbor algorithm error-corrected the raw reads and collapsed the reads into unique sequences, merging closely related sequences to remove PCR and sequencing errors. To assign V, D and J gene segments, CDR3 sequences were aligned to IMGT reference sequences. Each retained sequence needed at least a six-nucleotide match to both a V gene segment and a J gene segment. Rearrangements were called productive when the CDR3 lacked stop codons and stayed in frame with V and J; all others were non-productive. CDR3 was defined according to IMGT convention as the region running from the second conserved V-encoded cysteine to the conserved J-encoded phenylalanine. The earlier analysis of 587 of the donors excluded any sequence lacking an unambiguous match to a single V gene segment. In an earlier analysis of about 590 of the donors, a V segment was called functional when productive rearrangements were above 56.7%, and segregating when the standard deviation between donors exceeded 5%. A statistical classification framework was built for diagnosing cytomegalovirus status from the catalog of TCR beta chain sequences. In a later analysis, V and J genes were assigned by comparing TCR nucleotide sequences against IMGT/GENE-DB human TR gene sequences. In a later analysis, CDR3 sequences and most-parsimonious VDJ recombination scenarios were assigned using the TCRdist pipeline. A later analysis defined each TCR beta chain by its CDR3 amino acid sequence plus V-gene family, and excluded reads lacking a unique V-gene family. A later analysis removed 450 to 600 highly shared, low-generation-probability nucleotide sequences to deal with suspected cross-contamination and a sequencing artifact. A later analysis calculated a clonal expansion index for each public chain from normalized within-repertoire ranks of inferred template counts. In a later analysis, generation probabilities were computed with a VDJ recombination model fitted to out-of-frame rearrangements, and the resulting probabilities were checked against IGoR. In a later analysis, TCR-TCR, TCR-HLA and TCR-CMV co-occurrence was scored with hypergeometric tests, and a repertoire-size bias correction was applied to TCR pairs. A later analysis estimated false discovery rates by permuting HLA or CMV assignments 20 times. In a later analysis, co-occurring TCRs were grouped using DBSCAN, and TCRdist sequence similarity was added for clustering within HLA-allele-positive subsets. Repertoires with fewer than 30,000 or more than 120,000 public chains were left out of co-occurrence clustering, as were about 5 repertoires with anomalous nucleotide sharing. TCRdb limited this immuneACCESS table to in-frame rearrangements with V and J called. A share of clones is missing; checked studies link under half to unresolved V genes, and the rest is unexplained. V, J and clone size derive from that table, while D and trimming were established from the DNA sequence. The sample table contains approximately 150,000 clones; only one count was recorded for 60% to 70% of them. The ten largest clonotypes hold 5.5% to 9% of the sample.

Ends included, the CDR3 has 14 residues. CDR3 DNA is the only sequence kept; it has 42 bases, read in frame from the first base. CDR1 and CDR2, looked up from the germline V gene (reference sequence), are SEHNR and FQNEAQ. Clipping removes 5 bases from V and 3 bases from J, with 6 as the unmatched junction base count. This clonotype originated in an older woman in good health and CMV-seropositive. Sequencing input: PBMCs. The chain was built from TRBV7-9 and TRBJ2-7; 8 bases in the junction line up with TRBD1. DNA sequence: TGTGCCAGCAGCCCAGACAGGGGCTTCTACGAGCAGTACCTC. Its amino acids are CASSPDRGFYEQYL.